This T cell receptor beta chain originates from a study of somatic mutations in cytotoxic T cells in rheumatoid arthritis. On the study more broadly: Blood samples of 30 ml were drawn from patients (in EDTA) right after diagnosis and before any treatment. Flow sorting at nearly 100% purity was applied to some V beta antibody-stained T-cell populations, which included V beta1+ cells sequenced for TCRB.

The CDR3 extends over 13 amino acids. Trimming shortened V by 3 bases and J by 4 bases, and 8 bases separated the two germline ends. The germline gives CDR1 SGHRS, CDR2 YFSETQ. Study conclusions and caveats: Per patient, the largest CD8+ clone was found to exceed 20% of CD8+ cells in about an eighth of the 65 cases. CD8+ T-cell clonality showed no significant difference between rheumatoid arthritis patients and age-matched healthy controls.

TCRdb's table, derived via immunoSEQ multiplex PCR, lists solely in-frame clones and lacks some. The table includes 13,000 or so clones, about three quarters detected once. For this clone: Antigen specificity is unknown.

The TCR comes from an adult with rheumatoid arthritis. The chain carries TRBV5-1 and TRBJ2-1, with D possibly being TRBD2 (5 bases). Source material: CD8+ T cells sorted from blood. In nucleotides, the CDR3 is TGCGCCAGCAGCTCGGACTTATACAATGAGCAGTTCTTC. Translating gives CASSSDLYNEQFF.